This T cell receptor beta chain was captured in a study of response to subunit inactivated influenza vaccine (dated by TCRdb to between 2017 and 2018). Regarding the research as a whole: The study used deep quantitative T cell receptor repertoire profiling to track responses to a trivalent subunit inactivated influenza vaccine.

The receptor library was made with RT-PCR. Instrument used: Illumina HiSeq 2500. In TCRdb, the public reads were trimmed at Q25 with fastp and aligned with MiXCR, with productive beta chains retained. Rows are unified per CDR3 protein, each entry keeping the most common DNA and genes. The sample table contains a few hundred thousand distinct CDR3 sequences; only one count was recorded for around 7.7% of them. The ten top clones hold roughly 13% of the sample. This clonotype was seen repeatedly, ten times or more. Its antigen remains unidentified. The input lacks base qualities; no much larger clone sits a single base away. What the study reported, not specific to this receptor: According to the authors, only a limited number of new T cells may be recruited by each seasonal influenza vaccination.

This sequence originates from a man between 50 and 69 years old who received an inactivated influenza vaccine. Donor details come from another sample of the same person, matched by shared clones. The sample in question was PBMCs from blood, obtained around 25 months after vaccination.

The DNA reads TGCAGTGCTCCCAGACTAGCGGGAGGGAGAGATACGCAGTATTTT. It translates as CSAPRLAGGRDTQYF. This receptor chain uses TRBV20-1 and TRBJ2-3, and 14 bases in between align with TRBD2. Taken from the germline V gene (reference sequence), the CDR1 and CDR2 loops are DFQATT and SNEGSKA. The cysteine opens and the phenylalanine closes a CDR3 of 15 amino acids. Of the read, only the CDR3 DNA is kept; its 45 bases are in frame from base 1. V lost 5 bases and J lost 5 bases, and the count of bases not matched to a germline gene is 6.